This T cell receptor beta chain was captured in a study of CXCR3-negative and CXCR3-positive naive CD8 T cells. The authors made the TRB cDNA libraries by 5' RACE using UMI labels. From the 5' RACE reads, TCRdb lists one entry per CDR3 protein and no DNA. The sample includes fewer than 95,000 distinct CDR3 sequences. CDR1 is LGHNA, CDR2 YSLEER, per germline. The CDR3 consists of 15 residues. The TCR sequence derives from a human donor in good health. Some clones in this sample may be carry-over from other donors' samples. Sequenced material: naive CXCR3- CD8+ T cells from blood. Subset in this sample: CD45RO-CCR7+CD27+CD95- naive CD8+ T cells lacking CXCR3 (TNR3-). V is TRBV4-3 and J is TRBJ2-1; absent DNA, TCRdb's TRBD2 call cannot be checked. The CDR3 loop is CASSHPVGGGNEQFF.